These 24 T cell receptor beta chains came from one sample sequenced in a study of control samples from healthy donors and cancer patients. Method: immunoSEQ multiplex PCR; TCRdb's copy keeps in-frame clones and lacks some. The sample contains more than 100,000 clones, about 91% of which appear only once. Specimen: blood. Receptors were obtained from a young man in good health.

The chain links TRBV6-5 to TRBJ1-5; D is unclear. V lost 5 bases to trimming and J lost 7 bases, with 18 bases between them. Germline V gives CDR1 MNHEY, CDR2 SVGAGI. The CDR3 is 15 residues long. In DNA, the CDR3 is TGTGCCAGCAGTATCCCCGACCCTGGCAGACAGCCCCAGCATTTT. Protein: CASSIPDPGRQPQHF.

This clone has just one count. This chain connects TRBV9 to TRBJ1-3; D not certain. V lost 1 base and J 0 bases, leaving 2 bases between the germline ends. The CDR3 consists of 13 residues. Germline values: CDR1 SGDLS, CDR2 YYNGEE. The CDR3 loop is CASSVLSGNTIYF. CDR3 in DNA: TGTGCCAGCAGCGTACTCTCTGGAAACACCATATATTTT.

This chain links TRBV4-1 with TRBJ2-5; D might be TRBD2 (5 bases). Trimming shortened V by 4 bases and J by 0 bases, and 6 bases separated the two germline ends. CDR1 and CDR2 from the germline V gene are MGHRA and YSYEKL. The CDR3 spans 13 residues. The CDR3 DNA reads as TGCGCCAGCAGCCCGCGGGACCAAGAGACCCAGTACTTC. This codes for CASSPRDQETQYF.

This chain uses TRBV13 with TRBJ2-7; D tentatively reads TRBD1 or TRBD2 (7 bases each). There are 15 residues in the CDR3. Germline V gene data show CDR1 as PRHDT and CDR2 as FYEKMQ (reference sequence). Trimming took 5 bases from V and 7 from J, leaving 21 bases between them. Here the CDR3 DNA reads TGTGCCAGCAGCACCCCAGGGGGGGGGCTGGGGGAGCAGTACTTC. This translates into CASSTPGGGLGEQYF.

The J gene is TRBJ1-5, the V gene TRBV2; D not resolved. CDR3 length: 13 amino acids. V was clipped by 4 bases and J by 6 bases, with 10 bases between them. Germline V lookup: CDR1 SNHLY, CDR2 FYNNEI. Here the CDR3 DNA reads TGTGCCAGCAGTGCGAACTACGGTCAGCCCCAGCATTTT. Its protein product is CASSANYGQPQHF.

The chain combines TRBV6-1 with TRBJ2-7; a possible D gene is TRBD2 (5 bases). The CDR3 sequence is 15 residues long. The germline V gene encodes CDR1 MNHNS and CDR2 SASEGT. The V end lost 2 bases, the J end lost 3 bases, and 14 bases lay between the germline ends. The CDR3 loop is CASSETASLLYEQYF. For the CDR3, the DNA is TGTGCCAGCAGTGAAACGGCTAGCCTCCTCTACGAGCAGTACTTC.

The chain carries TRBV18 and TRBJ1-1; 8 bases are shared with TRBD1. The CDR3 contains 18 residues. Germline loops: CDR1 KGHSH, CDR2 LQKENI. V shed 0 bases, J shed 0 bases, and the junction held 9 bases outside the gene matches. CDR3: CASSPPVDRDPMNTEAFF. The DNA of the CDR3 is TGTGCCAGCTCACCACCGGTGGACAGGGACCCTATGAACACTGAAGCTTTCTTT.

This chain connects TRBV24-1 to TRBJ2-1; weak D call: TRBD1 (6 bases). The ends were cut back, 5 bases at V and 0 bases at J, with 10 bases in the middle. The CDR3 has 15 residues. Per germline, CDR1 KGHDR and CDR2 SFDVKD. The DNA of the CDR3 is TGTGCCACCAGTGGTACAGGGAGCTCCTACAATGAGCAGTTCTTC. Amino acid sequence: CATSGTGSSYNEQFF.

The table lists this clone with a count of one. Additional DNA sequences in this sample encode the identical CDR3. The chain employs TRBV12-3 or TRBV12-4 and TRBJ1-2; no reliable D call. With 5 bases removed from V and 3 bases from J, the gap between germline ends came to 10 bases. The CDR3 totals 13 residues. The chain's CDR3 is CASSLRTDYGYTF. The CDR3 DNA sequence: TGTGCCAGCAGTCTCCGGACGGACTATGGCTACACCTTC.

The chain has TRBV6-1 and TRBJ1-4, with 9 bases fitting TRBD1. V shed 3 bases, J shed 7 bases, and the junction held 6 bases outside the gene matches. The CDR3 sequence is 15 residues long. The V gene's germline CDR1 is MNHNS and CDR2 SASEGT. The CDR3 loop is CASSEIGTGSEKLFF. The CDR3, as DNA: TGTGCCAGCAGTGAGATCGGGACAGGGAGTGAAAAACTGTTTTTT.

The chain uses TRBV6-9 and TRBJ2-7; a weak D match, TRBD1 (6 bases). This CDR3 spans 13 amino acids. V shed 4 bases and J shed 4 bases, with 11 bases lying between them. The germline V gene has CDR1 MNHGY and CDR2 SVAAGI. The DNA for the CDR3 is TGTGCCAGCAGTTCGGACAGATATTACGAGCAGTACTTC. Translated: CASSSDRYYEQYF.

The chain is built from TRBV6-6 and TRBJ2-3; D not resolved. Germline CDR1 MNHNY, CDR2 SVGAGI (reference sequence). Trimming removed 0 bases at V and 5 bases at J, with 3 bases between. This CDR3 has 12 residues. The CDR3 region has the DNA TGTGCCAGCAGTTACTCGAAAGATACGCAGTATTTT. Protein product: CASSYSKDTQYF.

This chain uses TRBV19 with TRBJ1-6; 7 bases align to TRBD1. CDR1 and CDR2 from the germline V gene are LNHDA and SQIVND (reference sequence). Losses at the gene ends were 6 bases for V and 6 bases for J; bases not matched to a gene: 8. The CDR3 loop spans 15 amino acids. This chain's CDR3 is CASRTNGDSNSPLHF. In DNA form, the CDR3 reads TGTGCCAGTAGGACTAACGGGGACAGTAATTCACCCCTCCACTTT.

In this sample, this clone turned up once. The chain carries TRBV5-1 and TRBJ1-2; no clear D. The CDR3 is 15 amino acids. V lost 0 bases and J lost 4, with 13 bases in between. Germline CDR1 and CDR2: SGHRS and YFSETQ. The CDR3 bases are TGCGCCAGCAGCTTGGCCTTCGGAACTCCCTATGGCTACACCTTC. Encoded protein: CASSLAFGTPYGYTF.

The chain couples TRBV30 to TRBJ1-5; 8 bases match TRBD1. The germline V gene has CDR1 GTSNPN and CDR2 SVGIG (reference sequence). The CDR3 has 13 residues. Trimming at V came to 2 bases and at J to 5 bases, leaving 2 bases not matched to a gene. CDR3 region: CAWSKTGDQPQHF. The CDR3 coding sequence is TGTGCCTGGAGTAAGACAGGGGATCAGCCCCAGCATTTT.

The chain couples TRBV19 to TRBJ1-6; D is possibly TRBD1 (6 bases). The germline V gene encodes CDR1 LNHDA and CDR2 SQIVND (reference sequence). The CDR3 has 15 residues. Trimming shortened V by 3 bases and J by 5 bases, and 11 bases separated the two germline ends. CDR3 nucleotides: TGTGCCAGTAGTATGTGGGGGACACATAATTCACCCCTCCACTTT. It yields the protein CASSMWGTHNSPLHF.

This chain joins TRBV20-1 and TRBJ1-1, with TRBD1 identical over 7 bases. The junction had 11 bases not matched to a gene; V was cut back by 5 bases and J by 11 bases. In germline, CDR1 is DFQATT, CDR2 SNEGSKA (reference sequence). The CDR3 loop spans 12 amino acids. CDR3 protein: CSARDRELQAFF. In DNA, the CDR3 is TGCAGTGCTCGTGACAGGGAGCTGCAGGCTTTCTTT.

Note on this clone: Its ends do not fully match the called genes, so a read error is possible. The CDR3 region has the DNA TGTGCCAGCATCCAAACCGGGACAGGGGCGATAGATACGCAGTATTTT. Translation gives CASIQTGTGAIDTQYF. The chain uses TRBV3-1 (or the pseudogene TRBV3-2) and TRBJ2-3; the match to TRBD1 covers 10 bases. This CDR3 is 16 amino acids long. From germline, CDR1 is LGHDT and CDR2 YNNKEL (reference sequence).

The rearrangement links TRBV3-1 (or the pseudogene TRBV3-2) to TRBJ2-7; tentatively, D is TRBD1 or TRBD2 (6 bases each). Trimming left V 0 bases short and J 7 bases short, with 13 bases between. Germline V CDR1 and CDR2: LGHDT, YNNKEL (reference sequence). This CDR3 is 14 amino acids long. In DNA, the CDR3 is TGTGCCAGCAGCCAAGAATGGGGGGCAGGAGAGCAGTACTTC. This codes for CASSQEWGAGEQYF.

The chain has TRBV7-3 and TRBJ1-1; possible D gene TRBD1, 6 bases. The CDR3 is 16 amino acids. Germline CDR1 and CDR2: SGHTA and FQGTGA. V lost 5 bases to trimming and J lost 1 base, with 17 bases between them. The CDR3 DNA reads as TGTGCCAGCAGCCCCTCTGGGCTGGGGGCGAACACTGAAGCTTTCTTT. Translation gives CASSPSGLGANTEAFF.

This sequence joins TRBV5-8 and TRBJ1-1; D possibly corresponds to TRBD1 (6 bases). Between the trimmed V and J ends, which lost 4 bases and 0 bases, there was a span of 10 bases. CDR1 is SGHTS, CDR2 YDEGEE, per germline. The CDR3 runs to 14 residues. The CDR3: CASSLTGMNTEAFF. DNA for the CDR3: TGTGCCAGCAGCCTGACAGGAATGAACACTGAAGCTTTCTTT. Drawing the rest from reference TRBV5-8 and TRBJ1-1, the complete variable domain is EAGVTQSPTHLIKTRGQQATLRCSPISGHTSVYWYQQALGLGLQFLLWYDEGEERNRGNFPPRFSGRQFPNYSSELNVNALELEDSALYLCASSLTGMNTEAFFGQGTRLTVV.

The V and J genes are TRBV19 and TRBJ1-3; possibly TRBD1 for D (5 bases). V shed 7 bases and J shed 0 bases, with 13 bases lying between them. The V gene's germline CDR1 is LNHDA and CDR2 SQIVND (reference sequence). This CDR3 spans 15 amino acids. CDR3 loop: CASTPGLYSGNTIYF. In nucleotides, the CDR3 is TGTGCCAGTACTCCGGGACTGTACTCTGGAAACACCATATATTTT.

This CDR3 reads CARSPRTGGYEQYF. The DNA of the CDR3 is TGTGCCAGAAGCCCCAGGACAGGGGGCTACGAGCAGTACTTC. The J gene is TRBJ2-7, the V gene TRBV5-3; TRBD1 matches 10 bases. TRBV5-3 is labeled an ORF, and its function is uncertain. J gave up 3 bases and V 4 bases, and 4 bases lay outside the gene matches. The CDR3 runs to 14 residues.

The CDR3 sequence: CASSPGAGGASNASPLHF. Written as DNA, the CDR3 is TGTGCCAGCAGCCCTGGGGCAGGGGGCGCGTCTAATGCTTCACCCCTCCACTTT. The chain links TRBV5-4 to TRBJ1-6, with 8 bases identical to TRBD1. Germline loops: CDR1 SGHNT, CDR2 YYREEE (reference sequence). The V and J ends lost 4 bases and 9 bases, in that order; junction bases with no gene match: 18. This CDR3 has 18 residues.